A selection of T cell receptor beta chains follows, all from one sample in a study of regulatory T cells in long-lasting Graves disease. TCRdb reprocessed the multiplex PCR reads via MiXCR and lists one record per CDR3 protein. The repertoire consists of approximately 400,000 distinct CDR3 sequences, with roughly 23% occurring once and the leading ten covering less than 30%. The sequences come from peripheral blood mononuclear cells (PBMCs), collected when the disease was refractory, from a patient treated with antithyroid drugs. The source of these receptors is a woman aged 40 to 50 with Graves disease. Both conserved end residues are trimmed from each CDR3.

TRBV20-1 SARELAGPWEQY
TRBV19 ASSIASGRANGELF
TRBV5-6 ASSPVAAPGELF
TRBV2 ASSTLQDRYGYT
TRBV20-1 STSVGGGGTEAF
TRBV11-2 ASSDKGGSSYNEQF
TRBV12-3/TRBV12-4 ASSPTSGRPLY
TRBV5-5 ASSFGVVGLAGADPYEQY
TRBV20-1 SARGGAYEQY
TRBV25-1 ASSEYTGWETQY
TRBV2 ASSEARASGSTEQY
TRBV28 ASSFSAYEQY
TRBV28 ASSPSGTGEQY